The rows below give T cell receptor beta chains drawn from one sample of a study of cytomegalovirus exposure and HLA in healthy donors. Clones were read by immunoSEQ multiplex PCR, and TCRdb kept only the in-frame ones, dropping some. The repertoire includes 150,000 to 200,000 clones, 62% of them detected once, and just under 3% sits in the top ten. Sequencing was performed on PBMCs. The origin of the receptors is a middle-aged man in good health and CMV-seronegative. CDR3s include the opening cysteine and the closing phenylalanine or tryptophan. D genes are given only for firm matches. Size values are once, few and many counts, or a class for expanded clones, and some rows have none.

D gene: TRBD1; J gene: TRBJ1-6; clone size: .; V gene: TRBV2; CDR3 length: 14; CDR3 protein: CASTYGQGASPLHF; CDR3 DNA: TGTGCCAGCACCTACGGACAGGGAGCATCACCCCTCCACTTT
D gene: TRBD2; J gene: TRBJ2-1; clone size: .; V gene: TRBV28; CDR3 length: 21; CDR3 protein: CASSTIYPLAGGQSSYNEQFF; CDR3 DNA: TGTGCCAGCAGCACGATTTATCCACTAGCGGGGGGCCAGAGCTCCTACAATGAGCAGTTCTTC
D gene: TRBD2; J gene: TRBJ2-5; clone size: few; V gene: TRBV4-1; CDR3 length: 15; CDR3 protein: CASSQPGTSGETQYF; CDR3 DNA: TGCGCCAGCAGCCAACCTGGGACTAGCGGAGAGACCCAGTACTTC
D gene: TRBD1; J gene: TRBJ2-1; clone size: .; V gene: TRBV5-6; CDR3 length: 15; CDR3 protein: CASSLDRGSYNEQFF; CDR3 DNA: TGTGCCAGCAGCTTGGACAGGGGATCCTACAATGAGCAGTTCTTC
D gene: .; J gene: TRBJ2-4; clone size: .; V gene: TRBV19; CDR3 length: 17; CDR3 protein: CASSILRQKGQENIQYF; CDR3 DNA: TGTGCCAGTAGTATCTTAAGGCAGAAGGGACAAGAGAACATTCAGTACTTC
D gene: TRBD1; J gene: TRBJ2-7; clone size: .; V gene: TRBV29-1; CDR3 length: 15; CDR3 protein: CSVEDQTGVENEQYF; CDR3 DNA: TGCAGCGTTGAAGATCAGACAGGGGTAGAAAACGAGCAGTACTTC
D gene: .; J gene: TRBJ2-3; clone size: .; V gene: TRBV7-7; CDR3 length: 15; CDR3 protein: CASSLDFGGTDTQYF; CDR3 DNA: TGTGCCAGCAGCTTAGATTTCGGGGGCACAGATACGCAGTATTTT
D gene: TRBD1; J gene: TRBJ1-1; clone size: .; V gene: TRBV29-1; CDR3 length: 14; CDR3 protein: CSADRGGGGTEAFF; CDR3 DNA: TGCAGCGCGGACAGGGGGGGAGGGGGCACTGAAGCTTTCTTT
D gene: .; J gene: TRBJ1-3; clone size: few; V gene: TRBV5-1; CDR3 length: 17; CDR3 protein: CASSLDGAGASGNTIYF; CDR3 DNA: TGCGCCAGCAGCTTGGATGGTGCGGGTGCCTCTGGAAACACCATATATTTT
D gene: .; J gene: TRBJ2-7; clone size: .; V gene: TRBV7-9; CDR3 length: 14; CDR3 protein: CASSFWQENYEQYF; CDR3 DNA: TGTGCCAGCAGCTTTTGGCAGGAAAACTACGAGCAGTACTTC
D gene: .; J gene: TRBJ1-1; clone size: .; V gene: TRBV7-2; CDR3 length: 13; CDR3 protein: CASSPGQNTEAFF; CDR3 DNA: TGTGCCAGCAGCCCCGGACAGAACACTGAAGCTTTCTTT
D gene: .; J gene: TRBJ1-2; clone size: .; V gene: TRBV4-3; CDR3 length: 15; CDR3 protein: CASSQILDSEYGYTF; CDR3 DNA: TGCGCCAGCAGCCAAATTTTGGACAGTGAATATGGCTACACCTTC
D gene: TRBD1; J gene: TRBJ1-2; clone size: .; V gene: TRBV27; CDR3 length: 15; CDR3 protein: CATRPKTGGYYGYTF; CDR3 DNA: TGTGCCACAAGACCTAAGACAGGGGGCTACTATGGCTACACCTTC
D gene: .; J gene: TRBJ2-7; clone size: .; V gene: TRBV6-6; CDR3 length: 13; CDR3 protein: CASRRDGTYEQYF; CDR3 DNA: TGTGCCAGCAGGCGGGACGGAACCTACGAGCAGTACTTC
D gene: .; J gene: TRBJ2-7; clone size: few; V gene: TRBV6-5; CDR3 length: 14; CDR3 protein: CASRQWDKSYEQYF; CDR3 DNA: TGTGCCAGCAGGCAGTGGGACAAATCCTACGAGCAGTACTTC
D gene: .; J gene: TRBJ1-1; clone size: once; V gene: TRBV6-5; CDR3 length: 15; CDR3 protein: CASSLHDPGGTEAFF; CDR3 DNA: TGTGCCAGCAGTTTACACGATCCCGGAGGCACTGAAGCTTTCTTT
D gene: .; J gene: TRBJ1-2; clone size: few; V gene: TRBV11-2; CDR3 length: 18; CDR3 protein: CASSLEVSFPRGIYGYTF; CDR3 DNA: TGTGCCAGCAGCTTAGAGGTCTCCTTCCCCCGAGGGATCTATGGCTACACCTTC
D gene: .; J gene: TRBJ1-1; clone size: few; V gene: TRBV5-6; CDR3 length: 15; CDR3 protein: CASSPVGAGDTEAFF; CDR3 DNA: TGTGCCAGCAGCCCTGTAGGGGCGGGGGACACTGAAGCTTTCTTT
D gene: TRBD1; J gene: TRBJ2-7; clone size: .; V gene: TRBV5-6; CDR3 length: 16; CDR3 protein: CASSLRKGTGDYEQYF; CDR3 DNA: TGTGCCAGCAGCTTGAGGAAAGGGACAGGGGATTACGAGCAGTACTTC
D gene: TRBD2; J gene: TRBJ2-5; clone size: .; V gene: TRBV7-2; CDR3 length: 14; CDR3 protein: CAVVLAGEVETQYF; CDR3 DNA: TGTGCAGTCGTACTAGCGGGAGAGGTGGAGACCCAGTACTTC
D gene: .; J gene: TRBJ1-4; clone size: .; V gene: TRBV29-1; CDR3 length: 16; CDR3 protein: CSVGFAQGASNEKLFF; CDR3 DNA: TGCAGCGTTGGTTTTGCTCAAGGGGCCTCTAATGAAAAACTGTTTTTT
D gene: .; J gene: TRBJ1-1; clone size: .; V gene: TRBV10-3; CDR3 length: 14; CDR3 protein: CAISDGTGGTEAFF; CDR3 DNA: TGTGCCATCAGTGACGGGACCGGAGGGACTGAAGCTTTCTTT
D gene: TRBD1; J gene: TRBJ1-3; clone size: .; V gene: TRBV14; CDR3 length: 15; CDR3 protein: CASSSGQGKGNTIYF; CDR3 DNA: TGTGCCAGCAGCTCTGGACAGGGTAAAGGAAACACCATATATTTT
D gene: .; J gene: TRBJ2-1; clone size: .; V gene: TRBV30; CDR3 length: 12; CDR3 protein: CAWSVSDTTGFF; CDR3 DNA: TGTGCCTGGAGTGTATCGGACACTACGGGGTTCTTC
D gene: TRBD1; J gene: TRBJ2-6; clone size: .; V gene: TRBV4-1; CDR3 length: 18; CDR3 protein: CASSQPGQGISGANVLTF; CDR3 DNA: TGCGCCAGCAGCCAACCGGGACAGGGAATATCTGGGGCCAACGTCCTGACTTTC
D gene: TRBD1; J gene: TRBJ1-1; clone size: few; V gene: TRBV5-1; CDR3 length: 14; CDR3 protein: CASSDGQGLGGAFF; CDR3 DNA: TGCGCCAGCAGTGACGGACAGGGTTTGGGGGGAGCTTTCTTT
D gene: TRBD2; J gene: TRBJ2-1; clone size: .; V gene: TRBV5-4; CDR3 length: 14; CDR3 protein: CASSSTSGGNEQFF; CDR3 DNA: TGTGCCAGCAGCTCCACTAGCGGGGGGAATGAGCAGTTCTTC
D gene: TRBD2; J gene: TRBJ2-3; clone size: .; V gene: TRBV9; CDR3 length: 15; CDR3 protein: CASSVGGRGTDTQYF; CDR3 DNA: TGTGCCAGCAGCGTAGGCGGGAGGGGCACAGATACGCAGTATTTT
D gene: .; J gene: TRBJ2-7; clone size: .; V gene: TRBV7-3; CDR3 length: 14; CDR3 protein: CASSPHQGTYEQYF; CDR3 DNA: TGTGCCAGCAGCCCCCACCAGGGAACTTACGAGCAGTACTTC
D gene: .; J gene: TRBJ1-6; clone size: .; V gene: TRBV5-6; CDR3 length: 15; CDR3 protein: CASSLEGTSYSPLHF; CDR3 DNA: TGTGCCAGCAGCTTAGAAGGGACTTCCTATTCACCCCTCCACTTT
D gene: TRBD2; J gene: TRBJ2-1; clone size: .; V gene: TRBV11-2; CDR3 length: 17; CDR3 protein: CASSLGPGLATYNEQFF; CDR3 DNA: TGTGCCAGCAGCTTAGGACCGGGACTAGCCACCTACAATGAGCAGTTCTTC
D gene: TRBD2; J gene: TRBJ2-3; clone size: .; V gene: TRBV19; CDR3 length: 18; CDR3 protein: CASSTSGLAGGLVNTQYF; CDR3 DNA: TGTGCCAGTAGTACCTCGGGACTAGCGGGGGGATTGGTGAATACGCAGTATTTT
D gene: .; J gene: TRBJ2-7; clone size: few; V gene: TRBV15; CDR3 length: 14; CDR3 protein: CATSKRDSFYEQYF; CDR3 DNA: TGTGCCACCAGCAAACGAGACAGTTTCTACGAGCAGTACTTC
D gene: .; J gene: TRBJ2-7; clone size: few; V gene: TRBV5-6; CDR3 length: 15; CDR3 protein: CASRRTGRGPYEQYF; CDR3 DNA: TGTGCCAGCAGGCGAACAGGGAGAGGACCCTACGAGCAGTACTTC
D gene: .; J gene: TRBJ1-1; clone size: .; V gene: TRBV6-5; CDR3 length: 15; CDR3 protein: CASSFSEVAGTEAFF; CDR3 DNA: TGTGCCAGCAGTTTCTCAGAGGTAGCCGGCACTGAAGCTTTCTTT
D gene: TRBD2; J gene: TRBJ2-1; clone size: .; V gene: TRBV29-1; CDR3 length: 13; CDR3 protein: CSVRGGGPDEQFF; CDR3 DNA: TGCAGCGTTCGCGGCGGGGGGCCAGATGAGCAGTTCTTC
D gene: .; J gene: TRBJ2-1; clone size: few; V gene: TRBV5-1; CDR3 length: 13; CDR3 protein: CASSFGSYNEQFF; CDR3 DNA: TGCGCCAGCAGCTTCGGGAGTTACAATGAGCAGTTCTTC
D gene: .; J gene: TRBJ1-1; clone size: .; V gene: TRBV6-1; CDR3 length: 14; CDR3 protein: CASSERGGVTEAFF; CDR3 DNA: TGTGCTAGCAGTGAACGGGGGGGCGTCACTGAAGCTTTCTTT
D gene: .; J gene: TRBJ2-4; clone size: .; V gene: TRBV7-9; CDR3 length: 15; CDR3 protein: CASSQYQGAKNIQYF; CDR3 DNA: TGTGCCAGCAGCCAATACCAGGGGGCCAAAAACATTCAGTACTTC
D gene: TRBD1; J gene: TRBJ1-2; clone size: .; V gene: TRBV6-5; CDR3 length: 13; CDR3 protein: CASSRGTDYGYTF; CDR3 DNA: TGTGCCAGCAGCCGCGGGACAGATTATGGCTACACCTTC
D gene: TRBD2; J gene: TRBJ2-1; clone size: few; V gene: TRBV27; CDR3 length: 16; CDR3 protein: CASSPPSRGVYNEQFF; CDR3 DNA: TGTGCCAGCAGTCCCCCATCGCGGGGGGTTTACAATGAGCAGTTCTTC
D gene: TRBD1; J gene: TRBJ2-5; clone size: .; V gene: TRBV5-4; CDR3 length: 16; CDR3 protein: CASSFEGQDGQETQYF; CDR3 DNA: TGTGCCAGCAGTTTTGAAGGACAGGACGGCCAAGAGACCCAGTACTTC
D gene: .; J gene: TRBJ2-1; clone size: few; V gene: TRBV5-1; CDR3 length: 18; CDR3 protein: CASSLGYRAGGGENEQFF; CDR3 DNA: TGCGCCAGCAGCTTGGGGTACCGCGCAGGAGGAGGAGAGAATGAGCAGTTCTTC
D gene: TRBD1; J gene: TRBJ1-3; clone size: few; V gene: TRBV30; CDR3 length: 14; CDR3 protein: CAWSGQGARNTIYF; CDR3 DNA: TGTGCCTGGAGTGGGCAGGGGGCACGAAACACCATATATTTT
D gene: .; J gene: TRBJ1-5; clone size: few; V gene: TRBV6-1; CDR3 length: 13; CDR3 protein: CASSSEVGQPQHF; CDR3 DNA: TGTGCCAGCAGTTCTGAGGTTGGTCAGCCCCAGCATTTT
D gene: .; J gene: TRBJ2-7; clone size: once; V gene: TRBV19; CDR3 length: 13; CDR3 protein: CASSIVVGGEQYF; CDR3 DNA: TGTGCCAGTAGTATAGTGGTAGGAGGCGAGCAGTACTTC
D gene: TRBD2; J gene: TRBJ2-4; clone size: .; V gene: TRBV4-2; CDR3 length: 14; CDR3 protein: CATQGYSGRNIQYF; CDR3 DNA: TGTGCCACCCAGGGGTATAGCGGGAGAAACATTCAGTATTTC
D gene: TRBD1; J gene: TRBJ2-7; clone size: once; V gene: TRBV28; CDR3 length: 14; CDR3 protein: CASSPDRGRYEQYF; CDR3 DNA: TGTGCCAGCAGTCCGGACAGGGGGCGGTACGAGCAGTACTTC
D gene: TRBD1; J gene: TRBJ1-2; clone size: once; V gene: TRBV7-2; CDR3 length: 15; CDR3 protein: CASSPGTGSGYGYTF; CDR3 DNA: TGTGCCAGCAGCCCGGGGACAGGGTCAGGCTATGGCTACACCTTC
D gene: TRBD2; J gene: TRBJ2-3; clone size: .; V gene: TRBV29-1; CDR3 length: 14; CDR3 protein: CSVPGGNPTDTQYF; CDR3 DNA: TGCAGCGTCCCCGGGGGGAACCCCACAGATACGCAGTATTTT
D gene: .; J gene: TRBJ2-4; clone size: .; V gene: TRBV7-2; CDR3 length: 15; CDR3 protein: CASSYRSTRPNIQYF; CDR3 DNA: TGTGCCAGCAGCTACAGATCTACTCGGCCAAACATTCAGTACTTC
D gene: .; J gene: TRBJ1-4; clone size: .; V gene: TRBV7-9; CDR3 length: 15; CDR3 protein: CASSLRQATNEKLFF; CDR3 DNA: TGTGCCAGCAGCTTACGACAAGCAACTAATGAAAAACTGTTTTTT
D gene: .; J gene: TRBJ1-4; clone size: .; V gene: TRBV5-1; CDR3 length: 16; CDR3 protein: CASSPGTRVGEEKLFF; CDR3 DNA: TGCGCCAGCAGCCCCGGGACAAGGGTGGGGGAAGAAAAACTGTTTTTT